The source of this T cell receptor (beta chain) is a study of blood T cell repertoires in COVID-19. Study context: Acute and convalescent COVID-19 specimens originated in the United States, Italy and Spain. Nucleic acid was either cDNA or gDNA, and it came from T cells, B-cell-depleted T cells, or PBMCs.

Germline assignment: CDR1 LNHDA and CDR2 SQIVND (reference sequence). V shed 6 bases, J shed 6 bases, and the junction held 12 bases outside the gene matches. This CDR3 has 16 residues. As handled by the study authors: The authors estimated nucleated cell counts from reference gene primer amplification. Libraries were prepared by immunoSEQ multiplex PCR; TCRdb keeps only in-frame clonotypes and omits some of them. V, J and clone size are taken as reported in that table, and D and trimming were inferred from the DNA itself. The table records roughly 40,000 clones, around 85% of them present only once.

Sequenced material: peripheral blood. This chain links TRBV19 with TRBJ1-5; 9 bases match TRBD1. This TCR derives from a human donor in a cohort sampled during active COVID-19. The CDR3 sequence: CASSPHDRGESQPQHF. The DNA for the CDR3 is TGTGCCAGTAGCCCTCACGACAGGGGGGAGAGTCAGCCCCAGCATTTT.